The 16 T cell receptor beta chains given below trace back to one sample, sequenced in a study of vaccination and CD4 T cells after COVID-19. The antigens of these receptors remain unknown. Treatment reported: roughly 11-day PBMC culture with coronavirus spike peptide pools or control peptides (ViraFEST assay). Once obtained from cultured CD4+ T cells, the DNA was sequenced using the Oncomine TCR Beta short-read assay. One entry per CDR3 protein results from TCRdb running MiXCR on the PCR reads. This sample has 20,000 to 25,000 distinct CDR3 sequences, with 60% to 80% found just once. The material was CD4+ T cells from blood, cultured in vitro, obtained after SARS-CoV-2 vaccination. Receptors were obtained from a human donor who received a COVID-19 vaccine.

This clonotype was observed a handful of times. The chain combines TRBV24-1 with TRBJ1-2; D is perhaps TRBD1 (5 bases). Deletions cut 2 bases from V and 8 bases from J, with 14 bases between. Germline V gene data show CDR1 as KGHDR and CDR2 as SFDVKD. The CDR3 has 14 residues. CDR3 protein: CATSDSRRNRGYTF. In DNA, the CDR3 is TGTGCCACCAGTGATTCGAGGAGGAACAGGGGCTACACCTTC.

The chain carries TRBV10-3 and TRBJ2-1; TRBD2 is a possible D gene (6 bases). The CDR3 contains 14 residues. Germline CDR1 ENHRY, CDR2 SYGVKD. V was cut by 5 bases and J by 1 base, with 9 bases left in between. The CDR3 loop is CAISQEGSYNEQFF. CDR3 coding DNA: TGTGCCATCAGTCAGGAGGGATCCTACAATGAGCAGTTCTTC.

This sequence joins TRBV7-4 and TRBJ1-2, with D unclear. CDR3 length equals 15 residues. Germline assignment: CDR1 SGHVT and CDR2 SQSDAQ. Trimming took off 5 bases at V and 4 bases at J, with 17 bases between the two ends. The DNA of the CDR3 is TGTGCCAGCAGCGTAGGCGCCACCGGTATCTATGGCTACACCTTC. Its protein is CASSVGATGIYGYTF.

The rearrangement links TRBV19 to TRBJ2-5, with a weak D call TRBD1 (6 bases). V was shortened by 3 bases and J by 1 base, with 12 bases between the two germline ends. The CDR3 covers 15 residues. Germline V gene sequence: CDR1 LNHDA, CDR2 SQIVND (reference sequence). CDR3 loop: CASSIQGFFQETQYF. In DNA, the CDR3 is TGTGCCAGTAGTATTCAGGGGTTCTTCCAAGAGACCCAGTACTTC. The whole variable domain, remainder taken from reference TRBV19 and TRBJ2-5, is DGGITQSPKYLFRKEGQNVTLSCEQNLNHDAMYWYRQDPGQGLRLIYYSQIVNDFQKGDIAEGYSVSREKKESFPLTVTSAQKNPTAFYLCASSIQGFFQETQYFGPGTRLLVL.

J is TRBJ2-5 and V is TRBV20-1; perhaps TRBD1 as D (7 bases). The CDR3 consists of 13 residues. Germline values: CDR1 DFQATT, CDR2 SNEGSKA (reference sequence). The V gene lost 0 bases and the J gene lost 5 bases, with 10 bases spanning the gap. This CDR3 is CSARDPGGETQYF. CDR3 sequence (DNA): TGCAGTGCTAGAGATCCAGGGGGGGAGACCCAGTACTTC.

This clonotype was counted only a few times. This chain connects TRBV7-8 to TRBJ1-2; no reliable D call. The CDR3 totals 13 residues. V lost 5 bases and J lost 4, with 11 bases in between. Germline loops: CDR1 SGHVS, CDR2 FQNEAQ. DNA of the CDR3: TGTGCCAGCAGCCCCCCGGGTGCCTATGGCTACACCTTC. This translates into CASSPPGAYGYTF.

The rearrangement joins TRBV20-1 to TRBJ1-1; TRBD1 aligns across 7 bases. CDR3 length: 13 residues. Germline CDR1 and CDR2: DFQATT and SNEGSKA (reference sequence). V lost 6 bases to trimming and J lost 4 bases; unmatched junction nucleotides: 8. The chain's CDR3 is CSAASRGLTEAFF. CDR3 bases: TGCAGTGCAGCGAGTAGGGGGCTCACTGAAGCTTTCTTT.

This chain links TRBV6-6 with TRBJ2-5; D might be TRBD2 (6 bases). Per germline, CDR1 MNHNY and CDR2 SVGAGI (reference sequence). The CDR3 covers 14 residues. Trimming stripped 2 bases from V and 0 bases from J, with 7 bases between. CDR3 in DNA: TGTGCCAGCAGTTACGGGGGGTACCAAGAGACCCAGTACTTC. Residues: CASSYGGYQETQYF.

The CDR3 protein is CASSVASGGYNSPLHF. CDR3 sequence (DNA): TGTGCCAGCAGCGTAGCGTCAGGGGGCTACAATTCACCCCTCCACTTT. The chain is built from TRBV9 and TRBJ1-6, with 8 bases fitting TRBD1. The germline V gene encodes CDR1 SGDLS and CDR2 YYNGEE. The trim removed 0 bases at V and 7 bases at J, leaving 6 bases unmatched. CDR3 length: 16 amino acids.

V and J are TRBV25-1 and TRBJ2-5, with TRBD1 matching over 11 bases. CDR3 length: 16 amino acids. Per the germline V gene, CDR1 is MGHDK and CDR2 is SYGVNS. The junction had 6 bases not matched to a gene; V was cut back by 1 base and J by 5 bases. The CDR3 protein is CASSELWTGGMETQYF. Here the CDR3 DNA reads TGTGCCAGCAGTGAATTATGGACAGGGGGCATGGAGACCCAGTACTTC. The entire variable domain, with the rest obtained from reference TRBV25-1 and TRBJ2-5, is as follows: EADIYQTPRYLVIGTGKKITLECSQTMGHDKMYWYQQDPGMELHLIHYSYGVNSTEKGDLSSESTVSRIRTEHFPLTLESARPSHTSQYLCASSELWTGGMETQYFGPGTRLLVL.

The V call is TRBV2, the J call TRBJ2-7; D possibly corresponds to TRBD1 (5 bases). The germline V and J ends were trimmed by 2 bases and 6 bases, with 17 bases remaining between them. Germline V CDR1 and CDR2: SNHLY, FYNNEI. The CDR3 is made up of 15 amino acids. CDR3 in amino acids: CASSELGRGDSEQYF. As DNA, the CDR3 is TGTGCCAGCAGTGAACTCGGTAGGGGCGATAGCGAGCAGTACTTC.

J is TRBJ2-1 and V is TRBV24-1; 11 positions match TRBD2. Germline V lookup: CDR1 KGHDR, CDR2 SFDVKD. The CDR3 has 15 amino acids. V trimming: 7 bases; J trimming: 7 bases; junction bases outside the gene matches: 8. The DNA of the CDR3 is TGTGCCACCAGCGTTAGCGGGGGGGCCCGAAATGAGCAGTTCTTC. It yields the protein CATSVSGGARNEQFF.

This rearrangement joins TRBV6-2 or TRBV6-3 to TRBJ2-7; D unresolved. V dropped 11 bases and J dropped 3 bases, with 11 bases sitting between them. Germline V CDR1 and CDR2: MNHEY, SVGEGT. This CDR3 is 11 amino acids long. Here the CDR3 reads CASTTFYEQYF. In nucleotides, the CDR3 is TGTGCCTCCACGACCTTCTACGAGCAGTACTTC.

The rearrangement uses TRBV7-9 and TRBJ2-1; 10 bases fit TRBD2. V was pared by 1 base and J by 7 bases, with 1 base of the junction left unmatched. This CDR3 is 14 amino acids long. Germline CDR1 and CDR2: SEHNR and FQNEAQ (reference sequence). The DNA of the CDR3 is TGTGCCAGCAGCTTAGGGACTAGCGGAAATGAGCAGTTCTTC. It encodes CASSLGTSGNEQFF. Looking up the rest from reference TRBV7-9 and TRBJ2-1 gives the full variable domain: DTGVSQNPRHKITKRGQNVTFRCDPISEHNRLYWYRQTLGQGPEFLTYFQNEAQLEKSRLLSDRFSAERPKGSFSTLEIQRTEQGDSAMYLCASSLGTSGNEQFFGPGTRLTVL.

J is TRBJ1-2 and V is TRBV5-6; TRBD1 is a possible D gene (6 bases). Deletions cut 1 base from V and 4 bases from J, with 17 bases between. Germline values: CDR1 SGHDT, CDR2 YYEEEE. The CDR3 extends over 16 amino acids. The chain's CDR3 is CASSLRGPDSFYGYTF. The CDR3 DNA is TGTGCCAGCAGCTTGAGAGGCCCGGACAGTTTCTATGGCTACACCTTC.

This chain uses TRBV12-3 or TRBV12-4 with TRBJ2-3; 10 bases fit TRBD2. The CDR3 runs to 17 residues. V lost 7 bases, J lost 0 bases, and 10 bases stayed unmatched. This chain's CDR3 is CASIRTAGGISTDTQYF. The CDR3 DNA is TGTGCCAGCATTAGAACAGCGGGGGGGATTAGCACAGATACGCAGTATTTT.